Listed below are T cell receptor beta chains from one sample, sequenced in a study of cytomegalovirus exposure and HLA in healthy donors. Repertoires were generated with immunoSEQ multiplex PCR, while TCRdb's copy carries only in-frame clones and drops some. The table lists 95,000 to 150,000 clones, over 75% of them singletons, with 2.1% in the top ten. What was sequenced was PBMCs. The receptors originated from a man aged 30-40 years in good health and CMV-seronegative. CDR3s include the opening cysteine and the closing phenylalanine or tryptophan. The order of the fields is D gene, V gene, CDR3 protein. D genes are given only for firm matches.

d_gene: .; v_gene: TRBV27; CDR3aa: CASSFGPGEGRTEAFF
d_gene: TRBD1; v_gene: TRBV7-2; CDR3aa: CASSIRTGEATEAFF
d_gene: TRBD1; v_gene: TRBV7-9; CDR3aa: CASSRAAVGTGGNEQFF
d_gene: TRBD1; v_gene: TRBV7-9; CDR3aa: CASSPSWDRAEYGYTF
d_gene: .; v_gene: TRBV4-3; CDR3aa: CASSSTRVANEKLFF
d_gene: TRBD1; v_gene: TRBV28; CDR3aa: CASSLSRDSRGQPQHF
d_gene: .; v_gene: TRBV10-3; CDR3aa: CAISEGTAPTGANGLTF
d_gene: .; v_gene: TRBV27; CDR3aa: CASSHWDTPYEQYF
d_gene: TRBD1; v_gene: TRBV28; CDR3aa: CASGLLGGPTGPRQYF
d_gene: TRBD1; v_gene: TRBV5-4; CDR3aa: CASSIQGAYGYTF
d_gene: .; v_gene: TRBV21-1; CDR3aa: CASSVRDRGNTIYF
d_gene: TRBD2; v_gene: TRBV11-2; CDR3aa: CASSFSGGATDTQYF
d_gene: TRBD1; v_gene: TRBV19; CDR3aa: CASRQGLAYEQYF
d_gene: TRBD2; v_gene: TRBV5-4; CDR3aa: CASSEGLAGSTDTQYF
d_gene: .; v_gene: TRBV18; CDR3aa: CASSLWTPLNSPLHF
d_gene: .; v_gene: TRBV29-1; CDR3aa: CSVERIASYNEQFF
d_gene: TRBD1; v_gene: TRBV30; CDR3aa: CAWRQGELGYTF
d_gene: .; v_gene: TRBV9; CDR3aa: CASSVLASRYTGELFF
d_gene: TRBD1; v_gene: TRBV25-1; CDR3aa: CASTGGTGELFF
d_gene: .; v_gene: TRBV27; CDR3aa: CASSAYGSNYGYTF
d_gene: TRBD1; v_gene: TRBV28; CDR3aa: CASSLSDRGTQPQHF
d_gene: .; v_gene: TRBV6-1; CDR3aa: CASSRRGINTEAFF
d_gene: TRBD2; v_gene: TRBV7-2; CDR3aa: CASSLAQTGGQNEQFF
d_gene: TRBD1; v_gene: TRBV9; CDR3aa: CASSYRGLPSYEQYF
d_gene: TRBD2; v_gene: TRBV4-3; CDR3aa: CASSQLAGKDYEQYF
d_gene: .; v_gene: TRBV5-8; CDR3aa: CASSPTGLEVGYTF
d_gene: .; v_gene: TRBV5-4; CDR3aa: CASSSFGSDYGYTF
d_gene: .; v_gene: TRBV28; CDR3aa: CASTSGSPSGANVLTF
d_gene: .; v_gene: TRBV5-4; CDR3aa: CASSLDLEQETQYF
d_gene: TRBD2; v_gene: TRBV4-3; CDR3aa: CASSQGRGGLKNIQYF
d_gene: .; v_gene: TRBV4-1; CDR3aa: CASSQDYPAGETQYF
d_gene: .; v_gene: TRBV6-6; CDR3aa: CASRHARSNQPQHF
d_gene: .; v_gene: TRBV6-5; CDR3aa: CASTKGSSNSPLHF
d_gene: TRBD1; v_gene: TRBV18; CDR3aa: CASSPIGQGGYYEQYF
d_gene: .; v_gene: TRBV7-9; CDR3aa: CASSPPTGSSYEQYF
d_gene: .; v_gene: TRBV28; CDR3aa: CASLEVAKNIQYF
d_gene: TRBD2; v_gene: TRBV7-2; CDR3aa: CASSLGTSGVVAGELFF
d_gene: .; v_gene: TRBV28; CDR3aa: CASSLRRSNQPQHF
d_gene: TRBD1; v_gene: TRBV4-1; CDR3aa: CASSQVPTGIEPQHF
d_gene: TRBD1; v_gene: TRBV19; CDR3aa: CASSIAGGINEAFF
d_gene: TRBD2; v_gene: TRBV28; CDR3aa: CASSPLRAGGQFPFF
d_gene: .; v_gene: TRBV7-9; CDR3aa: CASSSGGGPGQPQHF
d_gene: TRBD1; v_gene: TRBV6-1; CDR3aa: CASSGTGDTEAFF
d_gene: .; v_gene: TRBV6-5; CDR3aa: CASSEAVVQPQHF
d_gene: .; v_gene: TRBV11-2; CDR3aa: CASSPGVNQPQHF
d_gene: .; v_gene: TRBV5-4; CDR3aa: CASSFRQGSQSYNSPLHF
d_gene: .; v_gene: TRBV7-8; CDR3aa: CASSVALPGTGGEKLFF
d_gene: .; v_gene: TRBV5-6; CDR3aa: CASSASLSYEQYF
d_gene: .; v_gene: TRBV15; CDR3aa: CATNKHSSYNEQFF